A selection of T cell receptor beta chains follows, all from one sample in a study of cytotoxic CD8 clonotypes in ibrutinib-treated CLL. This table comes from immunoSEQ multiplex PCR, and its TCRdb copy is limited to in-frame clones, with some not included. Of 30,000 to 50,000 clones listed, around 67% were seen once; the top ten hold roughly 7%. The sequencing here drew on PBMCs, taken at disease progression, from a patient treated with ibrutinib. All receptors come from a human donor with chronic lymphocytic leukemia. The CDR3 runs from the conserved cysteine through the conserved F or W. A D gene is named only where the DNA matches it firmly. The size entry is marked missing in some rows and otherwise reads once, few, many or a size class.

J gene	D gene	V gene	clone size	CDR3 protein	CDR3 DNA
TRBJ2-2	NA	TRBV6-1	NA	CASSGLAGELFF	TGTGCCAGCAGTGGGTTAGCCGGGGAGCTGTTTTTT
TRBJ1-5	TRBD1	TRBV19	NA	CASSRTGATDQPQHF	TGTGCCAGTAGTCGGACAGGGGCGACGGATCAGCCCCAGCATTTT
TRBJ1-1	NA	TRBV28	once	CASSLGGVRNTEAFF	TGTGCCAGCAGTTTGGGCGGGGTTAGGAACACTGAAGCTTTCTTT
TRBJ2-7	TRBD1	TRBV28	NA	CASRRGTGRTYEQYF	TGTGCCAGCAGACGAGGGACAGGTCGAACCTACGAGCAGTACTTC
TRBJ1-6	NA	TRBV6-6	NA	CASRTGLINSPLHF	TGTGCCAGCCGAACAGGGCTGATCAATTCACCCCTCCACTTT
TRBJ1-1	TRBD1	TRBV30	NA	CARGGQGAVEAFF	TGTGCCCGGGGGGGACAGGGGGCCGTAGAAGCTTTCTTT
TRBJ1-2	NA	TRBV4-1	NA	CASSQSMGWNYGYTF	TGCGCCAGCAGCCAATCTATGGGATGGAACTATGGCTACACCTTC
TRBJ2-7	NA	TRBV6-1	NA	CASSQGTGFEQYF	TGTGCCAGCAGCCAAGGTACAGGTTTCGAGCAGTACTTC
TRBJ1-5	NA	TRBV15	NA	CATSRDRNLRPQHF	TGTGCCACCAGCAGAGACCGAAATTTGAGACCCCAGCATTTT
TRBJ2-7	TRBD2	TRBV7-2	NA	CASSLVAGGPYEQYF	TGTGCCAGCAGCTTAGTTGCGGGAGGGCCCTACGAGCAGTACTTC